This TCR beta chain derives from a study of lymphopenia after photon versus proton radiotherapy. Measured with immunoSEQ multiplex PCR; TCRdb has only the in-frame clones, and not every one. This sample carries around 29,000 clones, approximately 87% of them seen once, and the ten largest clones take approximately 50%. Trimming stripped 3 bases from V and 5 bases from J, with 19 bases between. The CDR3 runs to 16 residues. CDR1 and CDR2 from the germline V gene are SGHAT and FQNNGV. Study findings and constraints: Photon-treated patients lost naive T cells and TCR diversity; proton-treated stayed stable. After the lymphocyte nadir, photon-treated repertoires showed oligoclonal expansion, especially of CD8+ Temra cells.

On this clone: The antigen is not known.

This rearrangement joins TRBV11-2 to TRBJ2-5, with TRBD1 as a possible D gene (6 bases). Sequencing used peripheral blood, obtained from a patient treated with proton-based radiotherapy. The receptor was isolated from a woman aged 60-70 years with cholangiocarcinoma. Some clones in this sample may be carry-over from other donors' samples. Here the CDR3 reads CASSLVSGGAWETQYF. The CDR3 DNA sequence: TGTGCCAGCAGCTTGGTTTCTGGGGGCGCCTGGGAGACCCAGTACTTC.